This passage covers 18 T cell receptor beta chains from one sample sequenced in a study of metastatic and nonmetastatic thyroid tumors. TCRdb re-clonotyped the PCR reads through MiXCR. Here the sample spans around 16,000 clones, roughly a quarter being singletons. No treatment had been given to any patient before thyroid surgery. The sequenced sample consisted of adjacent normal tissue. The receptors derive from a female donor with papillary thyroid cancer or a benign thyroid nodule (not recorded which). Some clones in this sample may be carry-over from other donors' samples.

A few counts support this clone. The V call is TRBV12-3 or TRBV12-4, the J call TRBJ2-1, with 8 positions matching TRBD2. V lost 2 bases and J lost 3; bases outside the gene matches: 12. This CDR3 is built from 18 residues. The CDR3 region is CASSLRGLAGTYYNEQFF. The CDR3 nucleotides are TGTGCCAGCAGTTTAAGGGGGTTAGCGGGGACCTACTACAATGAGCAGTTCTTC.

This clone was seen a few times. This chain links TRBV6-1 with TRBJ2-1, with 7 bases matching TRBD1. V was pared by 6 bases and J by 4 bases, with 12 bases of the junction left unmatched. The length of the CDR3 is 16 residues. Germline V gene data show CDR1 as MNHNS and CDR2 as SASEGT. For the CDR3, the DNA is TGTGCCAGCAGAATTCCAACCGGGACAGTATACAATGAGCAGTTCTTC. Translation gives CASRIPTGTVYNEQFF.

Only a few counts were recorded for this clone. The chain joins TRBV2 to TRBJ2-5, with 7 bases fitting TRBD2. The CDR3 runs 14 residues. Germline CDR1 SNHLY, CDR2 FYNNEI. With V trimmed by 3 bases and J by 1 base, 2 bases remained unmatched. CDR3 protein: CASSEWEGQETQYF. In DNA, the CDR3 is TGTGCCAGCAGTGAGTGGGAGGGCCAAGAGACCCAGTACTTC.

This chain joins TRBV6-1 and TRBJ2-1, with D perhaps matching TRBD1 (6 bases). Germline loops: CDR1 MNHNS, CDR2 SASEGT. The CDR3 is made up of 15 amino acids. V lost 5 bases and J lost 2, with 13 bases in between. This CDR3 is CASSRTEPTYNEQFF. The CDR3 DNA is TGTGCCAGCAGTCGGACAGAGCCGACCTACAATGAGCAGTTCTTC.

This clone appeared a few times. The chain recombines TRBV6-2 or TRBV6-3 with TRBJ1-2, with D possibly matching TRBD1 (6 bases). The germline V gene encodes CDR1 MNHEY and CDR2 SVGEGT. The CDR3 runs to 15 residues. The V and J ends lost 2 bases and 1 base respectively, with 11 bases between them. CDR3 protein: CASSYVGARNYGYTF. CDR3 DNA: TGTGCCAGCAGTTACGTGGGGGCGCGTAACTATGGCTACACCTTC.

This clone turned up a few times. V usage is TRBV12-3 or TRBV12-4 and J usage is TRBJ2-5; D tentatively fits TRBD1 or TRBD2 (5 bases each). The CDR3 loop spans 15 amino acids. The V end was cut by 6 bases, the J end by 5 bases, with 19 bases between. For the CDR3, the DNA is TGTGCCAGCAGGACCGGGACGGACGTCAGGGAGACCCAGTACTTC. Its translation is CASRTGTDVRETQYF.

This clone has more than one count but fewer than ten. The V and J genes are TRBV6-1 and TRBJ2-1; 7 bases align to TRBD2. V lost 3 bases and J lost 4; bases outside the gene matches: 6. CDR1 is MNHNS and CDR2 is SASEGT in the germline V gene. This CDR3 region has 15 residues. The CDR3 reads CASSDSLASYNEQFF. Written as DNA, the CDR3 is TGTGCCAGCAGTGATTCACTAGCGTCTTACAATGAGCAGTTCTTC.

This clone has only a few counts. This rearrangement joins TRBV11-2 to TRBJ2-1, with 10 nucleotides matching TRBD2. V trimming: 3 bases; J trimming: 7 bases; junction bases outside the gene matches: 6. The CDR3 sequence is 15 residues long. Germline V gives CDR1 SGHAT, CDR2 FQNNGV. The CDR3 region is CASSFGSGGSNEQFF. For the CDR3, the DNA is TGTGCCAGCAGCTTCGGTAGCGGGGGGTCGAATGAGCAGTTCTTC.

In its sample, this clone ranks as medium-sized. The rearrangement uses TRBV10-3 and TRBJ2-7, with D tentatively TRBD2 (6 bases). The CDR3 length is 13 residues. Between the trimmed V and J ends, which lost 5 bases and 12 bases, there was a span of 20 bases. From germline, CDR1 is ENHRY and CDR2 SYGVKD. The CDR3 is CAISPDGTQGLYF. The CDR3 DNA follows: TGTGCCATCAGTCCCGACGGGACTCAAGGCCTGTACTTC.

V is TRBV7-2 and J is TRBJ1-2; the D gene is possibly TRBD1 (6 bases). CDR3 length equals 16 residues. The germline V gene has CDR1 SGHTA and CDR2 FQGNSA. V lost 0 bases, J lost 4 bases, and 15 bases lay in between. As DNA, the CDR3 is TGTGCCAGCAGCTTAGCCTACCAGGGGCAGGTCTATGGCTACACCTTC. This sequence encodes CASSLAYQGQVYGYTF.

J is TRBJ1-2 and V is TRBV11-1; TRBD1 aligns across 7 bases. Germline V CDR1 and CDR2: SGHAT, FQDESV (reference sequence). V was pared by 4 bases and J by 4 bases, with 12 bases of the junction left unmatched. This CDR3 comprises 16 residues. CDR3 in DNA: TGTGCCAGCAGCTCAGCTTCAGGGGGATCAGGCTATGGCTACACCTTC. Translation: CASSSASGGSGYGYTF. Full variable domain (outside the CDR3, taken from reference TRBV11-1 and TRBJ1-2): EAEVAQSPRYKITEKSQAVAFWCDPISGHATLYWYRQILGQGPELLVQFQDESVVDDSQLPKDRFSAERLKGVDSTLKIQPAELGDSAMYLCASSSASGGSGYGYTFGSGTRLTVV.

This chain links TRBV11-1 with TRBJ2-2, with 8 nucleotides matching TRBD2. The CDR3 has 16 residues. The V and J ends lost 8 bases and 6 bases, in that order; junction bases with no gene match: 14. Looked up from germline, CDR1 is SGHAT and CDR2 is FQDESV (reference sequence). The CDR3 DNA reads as TGTGCCAGCCGCAGGGTTCCGGGACTAGAGGCCGGGGAGCTGTTTTTT. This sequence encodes CASRRVPGLEAGELFF.

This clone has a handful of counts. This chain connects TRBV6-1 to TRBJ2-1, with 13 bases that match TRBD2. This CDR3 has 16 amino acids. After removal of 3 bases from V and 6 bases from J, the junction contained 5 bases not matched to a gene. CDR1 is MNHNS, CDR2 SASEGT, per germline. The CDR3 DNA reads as TGTGCCAGCAGTGACATACTAGCGGGAGGGGGCAATGAGCAGTTCTTC. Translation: CASSDILAGGGNEQFF.

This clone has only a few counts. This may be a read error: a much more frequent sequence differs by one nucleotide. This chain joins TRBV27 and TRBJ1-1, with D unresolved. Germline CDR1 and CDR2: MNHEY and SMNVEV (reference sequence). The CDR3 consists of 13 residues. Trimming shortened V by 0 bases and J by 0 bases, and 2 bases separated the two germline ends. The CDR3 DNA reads TGTGCCAGCAGTTTATCTGTGAACACTGAAGCTTTCTTT. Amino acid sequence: CASSLSVNTEAFF.

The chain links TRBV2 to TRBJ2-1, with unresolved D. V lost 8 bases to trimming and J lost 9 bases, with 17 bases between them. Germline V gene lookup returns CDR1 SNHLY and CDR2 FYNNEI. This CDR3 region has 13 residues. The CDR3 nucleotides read TGTGCCAGCTGTGCCGGAGAGTTCGTTGAGCAGTTCTTC. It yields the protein CASCAGEFVEQFF.

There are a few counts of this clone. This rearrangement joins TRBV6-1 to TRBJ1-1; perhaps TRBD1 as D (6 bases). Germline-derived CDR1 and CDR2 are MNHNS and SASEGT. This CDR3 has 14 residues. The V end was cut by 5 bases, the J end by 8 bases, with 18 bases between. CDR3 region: CASSNPTGSEEAFF. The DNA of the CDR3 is TGTGCCAGCAGTAACCCTACAGGGTCAGAAGAAGCTTTCTTT.

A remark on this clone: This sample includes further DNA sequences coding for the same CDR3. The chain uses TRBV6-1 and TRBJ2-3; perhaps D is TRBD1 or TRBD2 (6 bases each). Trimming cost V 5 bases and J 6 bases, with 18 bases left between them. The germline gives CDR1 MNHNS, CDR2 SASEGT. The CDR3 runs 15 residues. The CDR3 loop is CASSLYEGGTDTQYF. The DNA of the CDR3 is TGTGCCAGCAGTCTGTATGAGGGGGGTACGGATACGCAGTATTTT.

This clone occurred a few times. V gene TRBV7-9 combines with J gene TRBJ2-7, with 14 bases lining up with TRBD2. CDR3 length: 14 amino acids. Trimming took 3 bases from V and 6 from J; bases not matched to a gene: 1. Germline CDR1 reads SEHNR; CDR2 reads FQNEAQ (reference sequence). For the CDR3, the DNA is TGTGCCAGCAGCTTGACTAGCGGGAGGGCCGAGCAGTACTTC. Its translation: CASSLTSGRAEQYF.